This TCR beta chain was recorded in a study of shared clonotypes between healthy human individuals. CDR3 length equals 15 residues. The germline V gene has CDR1 MGHRA and CDR2 YSYEKL. V was clipped by 3 bases and J by 6 bases, with 14 bases between them. CD45RO-negative cells were positively selected for CCR7, leaving out terminally differentiated effector memory CD45RA+ cells. Profiled with immunoSEQ multiplex PCR; TCRdb holds only in-frame clones, not every one. Here the sample spans about 2 million clones, about 95% being singletons. The sample taken for sequencing was naive CD8+ T cells sorted from blood. This sequence joins TRBV4-1 and TRBJ2-2, with D unresolved. The sequence was collected from a young man in good health. CDR3 nucleotides: TGCGCCAGCAGCCATGGGGTCCCTTTCGCCGGGGAGCTGTTTTTT. Amino acid sequence: CASSHGVPFAGELFF.